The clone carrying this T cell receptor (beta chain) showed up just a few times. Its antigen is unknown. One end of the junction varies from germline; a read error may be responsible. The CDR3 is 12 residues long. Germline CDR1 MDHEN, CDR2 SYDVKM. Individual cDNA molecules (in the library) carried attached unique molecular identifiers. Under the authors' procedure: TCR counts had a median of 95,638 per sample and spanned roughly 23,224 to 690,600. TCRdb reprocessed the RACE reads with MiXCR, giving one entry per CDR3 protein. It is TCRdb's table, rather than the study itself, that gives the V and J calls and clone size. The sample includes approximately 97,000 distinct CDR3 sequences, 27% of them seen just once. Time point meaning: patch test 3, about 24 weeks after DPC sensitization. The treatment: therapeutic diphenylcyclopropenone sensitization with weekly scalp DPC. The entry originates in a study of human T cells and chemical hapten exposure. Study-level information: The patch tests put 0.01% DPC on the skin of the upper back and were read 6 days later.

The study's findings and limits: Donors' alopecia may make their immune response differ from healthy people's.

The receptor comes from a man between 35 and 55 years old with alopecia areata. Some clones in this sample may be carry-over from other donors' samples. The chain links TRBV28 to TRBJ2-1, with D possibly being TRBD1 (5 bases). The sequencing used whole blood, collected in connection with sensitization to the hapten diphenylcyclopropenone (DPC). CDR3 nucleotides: TGTGCCAGCAGATTTTCAGGGAATGAGCAGTCCTTC. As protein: CASRFSGNEQSF.